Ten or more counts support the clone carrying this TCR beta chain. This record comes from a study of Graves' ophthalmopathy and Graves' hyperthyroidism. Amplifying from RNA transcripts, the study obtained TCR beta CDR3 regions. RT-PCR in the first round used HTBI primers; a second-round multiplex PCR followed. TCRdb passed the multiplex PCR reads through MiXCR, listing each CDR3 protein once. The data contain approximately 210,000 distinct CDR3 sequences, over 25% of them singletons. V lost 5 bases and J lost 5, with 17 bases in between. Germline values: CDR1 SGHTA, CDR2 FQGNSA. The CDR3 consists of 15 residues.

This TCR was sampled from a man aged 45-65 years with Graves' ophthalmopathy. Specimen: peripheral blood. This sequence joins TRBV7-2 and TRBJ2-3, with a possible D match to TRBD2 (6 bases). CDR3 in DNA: TGTGCCAGCAGCCCGGGACTTGCGAACCAAGATACGCAGTATTTT. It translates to CASSPGLANQDTQYF.